A single sample gave rise to the 19 T cell receptor beta chains below, sequenced in a study of T cells in Graves' hyperthyroidism and ophthalmopathy. TCR beta CDR3 region amplification was performed from RNA transcripts. During a first-round RT-PCR of the TCR CDR3, the HTBI primer set was used. TCRdb called the multiplex PCR reads again in MiXCR, with one record for every CDR3 protein. The sample comprises 300,000 to 450,000 distinct CDR3 sequences, around 20% of which are singletons, and roughly two fifths rests with the top ten. Sequenced sample: blood. The origin of the receptors is a man aged 18 to 30 with Graves' ophthalmopathy.

In this sample, this clonotype turned up many times. The gene calls are TRBV12-3 or TRBV12-4 and TRBJ1-6; D call uncertain. This CDR3 has 12 residues. V dropped 6 bases and J dropped 9 bases, with 9 bases sitting between them. The CDR3 nucleotides read TGTGCCAGCAGGCGGGGTGTTTCACCCCTCCACTTT. Protein: CASRRGVSPLHF.

This clonotype was observed a handful of times. This chain links TRBV14 with TRBJ2-7; 8 bases are a match to TRBD1. The germline gives CDR1 SGHDN, CDR2 FVKESK. Germline trimming cut 1 base from V and 4 bases from J; bases unmatched to any gene: 9. The CDR3 has 16 residues. The CDR3 region is CASSQVAGTGAYEQYF. In DNA form, the CDR3 reads TGTGCCAGCAGCCAAGTTGCCGGGACAGGAGCTTACGAGCAGTACTTC.

Only a few counts were recorded for this clonotype. V and J are TRBV28 and TRBJ2-6, with 7 bases identical to TRBD1. The germline V gene has CDR1 MDHEN and CDR2 SYDVKM. V dropped 6 bases and J dropped 4; count of bases not matched to a gene: 6. The CDR3 runs 15 residues. The CDR3 DNA follows: TGTGCCAGCAGACGACAGGGTACCGGGGCCAACGTCCTGACTTTC. It yields the protein CASRRQGTGANVLTF.

This clonotype was detected ten times or more. The rearrangement links TRBV2 to TRBJ2-4, with 7 nucleotides matching TRBD1. Trimming removed 7 bases from V and 0 bases from J; junction bases left unmatched: 6. This CDR3 has 15 amino acids. The germline CDR1 and CDR2 sequences are SNHLY and FYNNEI. The CDR3, as DNA: TGTGCCAGCACCAGGGACAGTCTAGCCAAAAACATTCAGTACTTC. It yields the protein CASTRDSLAKNIQYF.

Only a few counts were recorded for this clonotype. This chain links TRBV6-1 with TRBJ2-7; either TRBD1 or TRBD2 may supply D (6 bases each). The V gene's germline CDR1 is MNHNS and CDR2 SASEGT. This CDR3 is 14 amino acids long. V lost 2 bases and J 6 bases, leaving 14 bases between the germline ends. The CDR3, as DNA: TGTGCCAGCAGTGAACCCTTCAGGGGAGGCGAGCAGTACTTC. Its translation: CASSEPFRGGEQYF.

This clonotype was picked up many times. The chain is built from TRBV12-3 or TRBV12-4 and TRBJ2-7, with 12 bases fitting TRBD2. The CDR3 runs 16 residues. J lost 3 bases, V lost 8 bases, and 11 bases had no gene match. CDR3 DNA: TGTGCCAGCGGCCCCGCTAGCGGGGGGGGCTACTACGAGCAGTACTTC. The encoded protein is CASGPASGGGYYEQYF.

In its sample, this clonotype was seen a few times. The chain uses TRBV9 and TRBJ1-1; D is unclear. CDR1 is SGDLS and CDR2 is YYNGEE in the germline V gene. This CDR3 contains 14 residues. V lost 0 bases, J lost 1 base, and 7 bases lay in between. The CDR3 nucleotides are TGTGCCAGCAGCGTAGCGGAAAGGAACACTGAAGCTTTCTTT. It specifies CASSVAERNTEAFF.

The sample holds many counts of this clonotype. V is TRBV7-2 and J is TRBJ2-7, with TRBD1 as a possible D gene (5 bases). Germline V gene sequence: CDR1 SGHTA, CDR2 FQGNSA. V was shortened by 0 bases and J by 5 bases, with 14 bases between the two germline ends. This CDR3 is 15 amino acids long. The CDR3 DNA sequence: TGTGCCAGCAGCTTAGCGGGGCAGGTCAACCACGAGCAGTACTTC. Translating gives CASSLAGQVNHEQYF.

A few counts support this clonotype. The chain uses TRBV20-1 and TRBJ2-7, with TRBD2 matching over 8 bases. Trimming cost V 6 bases and J 6 bases; bases outside gene matches: 13. Germline CDR1 reads DFQATT; CDR2 reads SNEGSKA (reference sequence). The CDR3 totals 14 residues. CDR3 protein: CSADPGGAALEQYF. The CDR3 nucleotides are TGCAGTGCAGATCCCGGGGGGGCGGCTCTCGAGCAGTACTTC.

This clonotype was picked up many times. The chain links TRBV3-1 to TRBJ2-5; D gene unclear. Germline loops: CDR1 LGHDT, CDR2 YNNKEL (reference sequence). CDR3 length equals 15 residues. The V and J ends lost 0 bases and 5 bases respectively, with 13 bases between them. The CDR3 sequence: CASSQEWSRMETQYF. The CDR3 bases are TGTGCCAGCAGCCAAGAGTGGTCGCGCATGGAGACCCAGTACTTC.

This clonotype came up a few times. The chain carries TRBV6-1 and TRBJ1-5; D is possibly TRBD1 (6 bases). CDR1 and CDR2 from the germline V gene are MNHNS and SASEGT. V was clipped by 7 bases and J by 2 bases, with 21 bases between them. This CDR3 spans 17 amino acids. CDR3 sequence reads: CASTSLGGGAGNQPQHF. The DNA of the CDR3 is TGTGCCAGCACCTCCCTTGGGGGGGGCGCGGGCAATCAGCCCCAGCATTTT.

There are many counts of this clonotype. The junction shows a germline mismatch at one end, possibly a read error. CDR3 amino acids: CASSLENSGELFF. The CDR3 DNA follows: TGTGCCAGCAGCTTAGAGAACAGCGGGGAGCTGTTTTTT. This chain connects TRBV11-2 to TRBJ2-2, with D uncertain. The germline V gene has CDR1 SGHAT and CDR2 FQNNGV. The CDR3 spans 13 residues. The full variable domain, rest sourced from reference TRBV11-2 and TRBJ2-2, is EAGVAQSPRYKIIEKRQSVAFWCNPISGHATLYWYQQILGQGPKLLIQFQNNGVVDDSQLPKDRFSAERLKGVDSTLKIQPAKLEDSAVYLCASSLENSGELFFGEGSRLTVL.

This clonotype was counted between two and nine times. Given a much more abundant clone one base away, this may be a read error. The genes are TRBV5-1 and TRBJ1-3; D is unclear. Germline values: CDR1 SGHRS, CDR2 YFSETQ. The CDR3 spans 15 residues. This chain's CDR3 is CASSVGPDSGTTIYF. Here the CDR3 DNA reads TGCGCCAGCAGCGTCGGACCGGACTCTGGAACCACCATATATTTT.

This clonotype was seen many times. This sequence joins TRBV5-1 and TRBJ1-4; 7 nucleotides align to TRBD1. With V trimmed by 4 bases and J by 3 bases, 6 bases remained unmatched. The CDR3 spans 15 residues. Germline CDR1 SGHRS, CDR2 YFSETQ. CDR3 protein: CASSQDRNSNEKLFF. The CDR3 DNA reads TGCGCCAGCAGCCAGGACAGGAACTCTAATGAAAAACTGTTTTTT.

The genes are TRBV7-8 and TRBJ2-7, with no clear D. V was pared by 4 bases and J by 6 bases, with 16 bases between. This CDR3 contains 14 residues. Germline-derived CDR1 and CDR2 are SGHVS and FQNEAQ. The CDR3 bases are TGTGCCAGCAGCTCGCGTGGCCCTATTGCCGAGCAGTACTTC. Translating it yields CASSSRGPIAEQYF.

This clonotype has ten or more counts. The genes are TRBV28 and TRBJ2-5, with a tentative D call TRBD2 (6 bases). Germline V gives CDR1 MDHEN, CDR2 SYDVKM. Between the trimmed V and J ends, which lost 7 bases and 2 bases, there was a span of 23 bases. The CDR3 sequence is 17 residues long. CDR3 region: CASTPTSGSRLQETQYF. The CDR3 coding sequence is TGTGCCAGCACCCCAACCAGCGGGTCCAGACTTCAAGAGACCCAGTACTTC.

This clonotype occurred many times. The rearrangement uses TRBV13 and TRBJ2-2; D may be TRBD1 (5 bases). This CDR3 is built from 16 residues. V was cut by 0 bases and J by 4 bases, with 12 bases left in between. Germline CDR1 and CDR2: PRHDT and FYEKMQ (reference sequence). CDR3 in amino acids: CASSLGRVMVTGELFF. For the CDR3, the DNA is TGTGCCAGCAGCTTAGGCAGGGTGATGGTCACCGGGGAGCTGTTTTTT.

The CDR3 here is CASGQGSTEAFF. The DNA of the CDR3 is TGTGCCAGCGGACAGGGGAGCACTGAAGCTTTCTTT. The chain has TRBV7-3 and TRBJ1-1, with 9 bases fitting TRBD1. This CDR3 contains 12 residues. The V gene end was trimmed by 8 bases and the J gene end by 4 bases; junction bases not matched to a gene: 2. Germline V gene lookup returns CDR1 SGHTA and CDR2 FQGTGA.

The chain couples TRBV15 to TRBJ2-1, with 10 bases identical to TRBD2. Germline values: CDR1 LNHNV, CDR2 YYDKDF (reference sequence). The CDR3 extends over 14 amino acids. Unmatched junction bases numbered 7, after V lost 5 bases and J lost 9 bases. CDR3: CATSPSGGRVEQFF. The CDR3 nucleotides read TGTGCCACCAGCCCTAGCGGGGGTCGGGTTGAGCAGTTCTTC. Filled out from reference TRBV15 and TRBJ2-1, the complete variable domain reads DAMVIQNPRYQVTQFGKPVTLSCSQTLNHNVMYWYQQKSSQAPKLLFHYYDKDFNNEADTPDNFQSRRPNTSFCFLDIRSPGLGDTAMYLCATSPSGGRVEQFFGPGTRLTVL.